A single sample is the source of the 10 T cell receptor beta chains below, sequenced in a study of T cells in localized non-small cell lung cancer. Produced via immunoSEQ multiplex PCR; TCRdb's table is partial and in-frame only. The data hold about 52,000 clones, with 85% to 90% observed a single time. The sequencing used PBMCs, collected before any cancer treatment. The receptor set was obtained from a female donor with stage II lung adenocarcinoma.

This chain connects TRBV5-1 to TRBJ2-3; D is tentatively TRBD1 or TRBD2 (5 bases each). The germline V and J ends were trimmed by 0 bases and 6 bases, with 17 bases remaining between them. The CDR3 totals 16 residues. Germline CDR1 reads SGHRS; CDR2 reads YFSETQ. The CDR3 nucleotides read TGCGCCAGCAGCTTGGCCGGGGCACCGGTAGGGGATACGCAGTATTTT. Its protein product is CASSLAGAPVGDTQYF.

The V and J genes are TRBV18 and TRBJ1-2; D ambiguous. This CDR3 comprises 15 residues. Trimming took off 5 bases at V and 5 bases at J, with 18 bases between the two ends. The germline V gene encodes CDR1 KGHSH and CDR2 LQKENI. DNA for the CDR3: TGTGCCAGCTCAACGGAGCTGAGGGAGCTTTATGGCTACACCTTC. It codes for CASSTELRELYGYTF.

V usage is TRBV5-1 and J usage is TRBJ2-3; tentative D call: TRBD2 (5 bases). This CDR3 is built from 15 residues. The germline V gene encodes CDR1 SGHRS and CDR2 YFSETQ. V gave up 0 bases and J gave up 4 bases, with 12 bases separating them. For the CDR3, the DNA is TGCGCCAGCAGCTTGGGAGCGGAGGAAGCAGATACGCAGTATTTT. Residues: CASSLGAEEADTQYF.

The gene calls are TRBV4-1 and TRBJ2-3, with D unclear. Germline assignment: CDR1 MGHRA and CDR2 YSYEKL. The CDR3 contains 16 residues. V lost 0 bases, J lost 0 bases, and 10 bases lay in between. The DNA for the CDR3 is TGCGCCAGCAGCCAAGATACCCGCCGGAGCACAGATACGCAGTATTTT. Protein product: CASSQDTRRSTDTQYF.

The chain combines TRBV6-1 with TRBJ1-1; the D gene is possibly TRBD1 (5 bases). This CDR3 contains 13 residues. Looked up from germline, CDR1 is MNHNS and CDR2 is SASEGT. The germline V and J ends were trimmed by 6 bases and 3 bases, with 11 bases remaining between them. The CDR3 bases are TGTGCCAGCAGATGGGGCGCGGACACTGAAGCTTTCTTT. Translated, it gives CASRWGADTEAFF.

The V call is TRBV6-5, the J call TRBJ1-3; unclear D gene. Germline-derived CDR1 and CDR2 are MNHEY and SVGAGI. The V and J ends lost 6 bases and 0 bases respectively, with 12 bases between them. This CDR3 spans 15 amino acids. The CDR3 protein is CASSVSHLSGNTIYF. The CDR3 DNA sequence: TGTGCCAGCAGCGTATCCCATCTCTCTGGAAACACCATATATTTT.

The chain couples TRBV5-1 to TRBJ1-6; D remains ambiguous. The CDR3 runs to 16 residues. V was cut by 0 bases and J by 0 bases, with 7 bases left in between. Germline CDR1 reads SGHRS; CDR2 reads YFSETQ. Here the CDR3 reads CASSLEGSSYNSPLHF. The CDR3 DNA reads as TGCGCCAGCAGCTTGGAGGGCAGCTCCTATAATTCACCCCTCCACTTT.

This clone has only a few counts. This CDR3 reads CASSLVGGDYGYTF. The CDR3 DNA follows: TGTGCCAGCAGCTTGGTAGGCGGGGACTATGGCTACACCTTC. This chain uses TRBV5-5 with TRBJ1-2; D not resolved. The CDR3 extends over 14 amino acids. Trimming stripped 0 bases from V and 3 bases from J, with 9 bases between. Germline V CDR1 and CDR2: SGHKS, YYEKEE (reference sequence).

V usage is TRBV5-1 and J usage is TRBJ1-1; the D gene is possibly TRBD1 (6 bases). From germline, CDR1 is SGHRS and CDR2 YFSETQ. The CDR3 covers 15 residues. V was trimmed by 4 bases and J by 5 bases, leaving 18 bases between them. CDR3 in amino acids: CASSAVGGALTEAFF. The DNA for the CDR3 is TGCGCCAGCAGCGCCGTCGGGGGGGCGCTTACTGAAGCTTTCTTT.

The J gene is TRBJ2-3, the V gene TRBV7-6; TRBD1 might be the D (5 bases). Trimming stripped 0 bases from V and 4 bases from J, with 8 bases between. This CDR3 has 14 residues. Germline-derived CDR1 and CDR2 are SGHVS and FNYEAQ. The CDR3 DNA sequence: TGTGCCAGCAGCTTAGCCAGGGAAGCAGATACGCAGTATTTT. This translates into CASSLAREADTQYF.